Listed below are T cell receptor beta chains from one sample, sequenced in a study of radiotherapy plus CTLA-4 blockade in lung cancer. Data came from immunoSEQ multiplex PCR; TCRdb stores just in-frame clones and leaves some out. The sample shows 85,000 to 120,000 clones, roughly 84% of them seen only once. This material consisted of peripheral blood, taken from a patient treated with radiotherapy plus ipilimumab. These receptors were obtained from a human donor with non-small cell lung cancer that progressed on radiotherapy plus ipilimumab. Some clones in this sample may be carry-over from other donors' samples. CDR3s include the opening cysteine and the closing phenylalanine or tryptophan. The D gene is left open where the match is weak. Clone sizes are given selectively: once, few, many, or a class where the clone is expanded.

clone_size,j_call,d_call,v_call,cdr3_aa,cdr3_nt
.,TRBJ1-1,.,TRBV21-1,CASSKAPQGERSEAFF,TGTGCCAGCAGCAAAGCCCCACAGGGGGAGAGGAGTGAAGCTTTCTTT
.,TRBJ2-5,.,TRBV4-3,CASSQAFQETQYF,TGCGCCAGCAGCCAAGCCTTCCAAGAGACCCAGTACTTC
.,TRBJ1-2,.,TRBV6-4,CASSITDTGYGYTF,TGTGCCAGCAGCATTACGGATACCGGCTATGGCTACACCTTC
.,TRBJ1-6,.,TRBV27,CASSSLPDNSPLHF,TGTGCCAGCAGTTCCCTCCCGGATAATTCACCCCTCCACTTT
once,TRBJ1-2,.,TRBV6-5,CASSYPAAYYGYTF,TGTGCCAGCAGTTATCCAGCGGCTTACTATGGCTACACCTTC
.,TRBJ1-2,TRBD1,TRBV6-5,CASSREPGTDHGYTF,TGTGCCAGCAGTAGGGAACCCGGGACAGATCACGGCTACACCTTC
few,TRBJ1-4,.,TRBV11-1,CASSRGEGEKLFF,TGTGCCAGCAGCCGGGGGGAAGGTGAAAAACTGTTTTTT
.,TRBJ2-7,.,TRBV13,CASSLRREQYF,TGTGCCAGCAGCCTGAGACGCGAGCAGTACTTC
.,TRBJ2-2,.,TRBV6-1,CASSGGRADTGELFF,TGTGCCAGCAGTGGGGGCAGGGCGGACACCGGGGAGCTGTTTTTT
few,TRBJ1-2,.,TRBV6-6,CASSYSTTELGYTF,TGTGCCAGCAGTTACTCCACGACAGAGTTGGGCTACACCTTC
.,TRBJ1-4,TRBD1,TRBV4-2,CASSHGGTGDEKLFF,TGTGCCAGCAGCCACGGCGGGACAGGGGATGAAAAACTGTTTTTT
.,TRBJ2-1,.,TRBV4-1,CASTPRGNNEQFF,TGCGCCAGCACCCCTCGGGGAAACAATGAGCAGTTCTTC
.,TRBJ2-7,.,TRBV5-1,CASSKGGYEQYF,TGCGCCAGCAGCAAGGGGGGGTACGAGCAGTACTTC
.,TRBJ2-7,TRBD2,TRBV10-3,CAIATSGGYEQYF,TGTGCCATCGCGACTAGCGGGGGATACGAGCAGTACTTC
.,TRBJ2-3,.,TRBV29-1,CSARRGVREGDTQYF,TGCAGCGCCAGGAGAGGGGTCCGAGAGGGAGATACGCAGTATTTT
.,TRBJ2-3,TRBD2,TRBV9,CASSIQSGGGGTDTQYF,TGTGCCAGCAGCATTCAGAGTGGCGGGGGGGGCACAGATACGCAGTATTTT
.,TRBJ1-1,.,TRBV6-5,CASSPTQGAYTEAFF,TGTGCCAGCAGCCCAACACAGGGAGCCTATACTGAAGCTTTCTTT
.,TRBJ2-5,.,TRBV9,CASSVAWQAETQYF,TGTGCCAGCAGCGTAGCATGGCAGGCGGAGACCCAGTACTTC
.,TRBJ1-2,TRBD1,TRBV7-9,CASSRRPQGGNYGYTF,TGTGCCAGCAGCCGTAGGCCCCAGGGGGGGAACTATGGCTACACCTTC
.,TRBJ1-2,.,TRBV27,CASSRQSSSYGYTF,TGTGCCAGCAGCAGACAGAGCTCGAGCTATGGCTACACCTTC
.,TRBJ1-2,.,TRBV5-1,CASRGLGAGGYTF,TGCGCCAGCAGAGGATTAGGGGCTGGTGGCTACACCTTC
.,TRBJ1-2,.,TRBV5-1,CASSLFELGNYGYTF,TGCGCCAGCAGCTTGTTTGAGTTAGGGAACTATGGCTACACCTTC
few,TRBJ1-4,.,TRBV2,CASSRDGDEKLFF,TGTGCCAGCAGTCGGGACGGAGACGAAAAACTGTTTTTT
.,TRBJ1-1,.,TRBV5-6,CASSLSRHEAFF,TGTGCCAGCAGCTTGTCCCGGCATGAAGCTTTCTTT
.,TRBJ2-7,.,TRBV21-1,CASSKVASGGPEQYF,TGTGCCAGCAGCAAAGTAGCCAGCGGGGGGCCCGAGCAGTACTTC